One and the same sample provided the 22 T cell receptor beta chains below, sequenced in a study of blood T cells in healthy people across ages. Combining a sample-barcoded 5' primer with a J-beta primer mix, a second PCR ran for about 7 to 12 cycles. TCRdb used MiXCR to reprocess the 5' RACE reads, holding one entry per CDR3 protein. The table lists about 780,000 distinct CDR3 sequences, around half of them singletons. Sequences were obtained from blood. Receptors were obtained from a man older than 75 in good health.

The CDR3 sequence is CASSKDRPGSTDTQYF. The CDR3 nucleotides are TGTGCCAGCAGTAAGGACAGGCCTGGTTCGACAGATACGCAGTATTTT. The chain recombines TRBV2 with TRBJ2-3; 7 bases are a match to TRBD1. The J segment lost 3 bases and the V segment lost 5 bases, leaving 11 bases of the junction unmatched. Germline V gene sequence: CDR1 SNHLY, CDR2 FYNNEI. This CDR3 has 16 amino acids.

This clonotype was found many times. This sequence joins TRBV5-1 and TRBJ2-3; unclear D gene. Trimming removed 6 bases from V and 8 bases from J, with 19 bases in between. CDR1 and CDR2 from the germline V gene are SGHRS and YFSETQ. The CDR3 extends over 14 amino acids. The CDR3 region is CASNPEGSAGTQYF. The CDR3 DNA reads as TGCGCCAGCAACCCGGAAGGCAGCGCCGGTACGCAGTATTTT.

This clonotype was counted only a few times. The chain combines TRBV9 with TRBJ1-4; D is ambiguous. The CDR3 is 13 amino acids. From germline, CDR1 is SGDLS and CDR2 YYNGEE. The V end lost 0 bases, the J end lost 13 bases, and 13 bases lay between the germline ends. CDR3 DNA sequence: TGTGCCAGCAGCGTAGAAGAAGCCTTGGGACTGTTTTTT. Translating it yields CASSVEEALGLFF.

As for this clonotype: It differs at one base from a far larger clone, so likely a read error. The gene calls are TRBV6-6 and TRBJ2-1, with no clear D. CDR3 length equals 11 residues. With 6 bases removed from V and 4 bases from J, the gap between germline ends came to 4 bases. Germline lookup yields CDR1 MNHNY and CDR2 SVGAGI (reference sequence). The CDR3 spells CASSKYNEQFF. In DNA form, the CDR3 reads TGTGCCAGCAGCAAGTACAATGAGCAGTTCTTC.

The chain recombines TRBV28 with TRBJ2-7; 8 bases map to TRBD1. In germline, CDR1 is MDHEN, CDR2 SYDVKM. Unmatched junction bases numbered 4, after V lost 6 bases and J lost 0 bases. The CDR3 is made up of 14 amino acids. The DNA of the CDR3 is TGTGCCAGCAGGGCGACAGGGGACTCCTACGAGCAGTACTTC. Protein: CASRATGDSYEQYF.

This clonotype has a handful of counts. This chain joins TRBV20-1 and TRBJ1-4; D may be TRBD1 (5 bases). CDR1 and CDR2 (germline): DFQATT, SNEGSKA (reference sequence). This CDR3 is 15 amino acids long. V gave up 6 bases and J gave up 3 bases, with 17 bases separating them. The CDR3 spells CSAANRGVSNEKLFF. Written as DNA, the CDR3 is TGCAGTGCCGCTAACCGGGGGGTGTCTAATGAAAAACTGTTTTTT.

The rearrangement links TRBV9 to TRBJ2-2; weak D call: TRBD1 (6 bases). Germline V gene lookup returns CDR1 SGDLS and CDR2 YYNGEE. The CDR3 runs to 15 residues. Trimming stripped 3 bases from V and 3 bases from J, with 12 bases between. CDR3 amino acids: CASSEGPGDTGELFF. The CDR3 DNA reads as TGTGCCAGCAGCGAGGGTCCAGGGGACACCGGGGAGCTGTTTTTT.

This clonotype was detected a few times. This rearrangement joins TRBV9 to TRBJ2-5, with unresolved D. The germline V and J ends were trimmed by 10 bases and 11 bases, with 27 bases remaining between them. CDR1 is SGDLS, CDR2 YYNGEE, per germline. The CDR3 spans 14 residues. CDR3 in DNA: TGTGCCTGCGCCCAGCGAAAGATTTACAATGAGCAGTACTTC. This sequence encodes CACAQRKIYNEQYF.

V usage is TRBV6-1 and J usage is TRBJ1-1; tentatively, D is TRBD1 (6 bases). The CDR3 is made up of 14 amino acids. CDR1 MNHNS and CDR2 SASEGT come from the germline V gene. V was cut by 6 bases and J by 2 bases, with 13 bases left in between. The CDR3 nucleotides are TGTGCCAGCAGCCGAACAGGGTATAACACTGAAGCTTTCTTT. It yields the protein CASSRTGYNTEAFF.

V and J are TRBV29-1 and TRBJ2-5; 10 nucleotides align to TRBD1. The end of the DNA fits TRBJ2-7 better, so the J call may be wrong. The CDR3 contains 12 residues. Looked up from germline, CDR1 is SQVTM and CDR2 is ANQGSEA. The CDR3 loop reads CSVGRDRGEQYF. CDR3 sequence (DNA): TGCAGCGTTGGTAGGGACAGGGGCGAGCAGTACTTC.

This clonotype was seen a few times. V and J are TRBV5-1 and TRBJ2-7; 7 bases agree with TRBD2. V lost 3 bases, J lost 3 bases, and 9 bases stayed unmatched. This CDR3 has 15 residues. Per the germline V gene, CDR1 is SGHRS and CDR2 is YFSETQ. The CDR3 DNA reads TGCGCCAGCAGCTCCCCCTCTGCGGGAGTCTACGAGCAGTACTTC. Translating it yields CASSSPSAGVYEQYF.

The rearrangement joins TRBV6-2 or TRBV6-3 to TRBJ2-7; TRBD2 agrees at 10 bases. The germline CDR1 and CDR2 sequences are MNHEY and SVGEGT. This CDR3 region has 15 residues. Trimming cost V 5 bases and J 4 bases; bases outside gene matches: 8. This CDR3 is CASSPILAGFYEQYF. The CDR3 nucleotides read TGTGCCAGCAGTCCCATACTAGCGGGATTTTACGAGCAGTACTTC.

The CDR3 loop is CASSFQGLVGTQYF. CDR3 bases: TGTGCCAGCAGTTTTCAGGGGCTGGTAGGGACCCAGTACTTC. The chain couples TRBV28 to TRBJ2-5, with D maybe TRBD1 (6 bases). The V gene's germline CDR1 is MDHEN and CDR2 SYDVKM. This CDR3 has 14 amino acids. Trimming removed 3 bases at V and 7 bases at J, with 15 bases between.

The chain couples TRBV20-1 to TRBJ1-2; 10 bases match TRBD1. Germline V gene sequence: CDR1 DFQATT, CDR2 SNEGSKA (reference sequence). The CDR3 totals 14 residues. Trimming at V came to 6 bases and at J to 4 bases, leaving 8 bases not matched to a gene. The CDR3 nucleotides read TGCAGTGCAGGGGGACAGGGGATAGTCTATGGCTACACCTTC. Translating gives CSAGGQGIVYGYTF.

The sample holds many counts of this clonotype. This chain links TRBV10-3 with TRBJ2-7; 12 nucleotides line up with TRBD1. With 11 bases clipped from V and 5 bases from J, the junction kept 10 bases outside the gene matches. Germline V gives CDR1 ENHRY, CDR2 SYGVKD. This CDR3 is 14 amino acids long. The CDR3 is CASLPGQGAHEQYF. Here the CDR3 DNA reads TGTGCCTCCCTACCGGGACAGGGGGCCCACGAGCAGTACTTC.

This rearrangement joins TRBV7-9 to TRBJ2-5; 8 positions match TRBD2. Germline CDR1 is SEHNR and CDR2 is FQNEAQ (reference sequence). V lost 1 base and J lost 4; bases outside the gene matches: 8. The CDR3 is 16 amino acids. The CDR3 DNA reads as TGTGCCAGCAGCTTAGAGACGGGAGGGTGGAGAGAGACCCAGTACTTC. Encoded protein: CASSLETGGWRETQYF.

CDR3 in DNA: TGCAGTGCTAGAGATCCCGTCTCCACTGAAGCTTTCTTT. Its protein product is CSARDPVSTEAFF. The V call is TRBV20-1, the J call TRBJ1-1, with D unclear. This CDR3 is 13 amino acids long. Germline assignment: CDR1 DFQATT and CDR2 SNEGSKA (reference sequence). The ends were cut back, 0 bases at V and 4 bases at J, with 9 bases in the middle.

This rearrangement joins TRBV7-9 to TRBJ2-7; TRBD1 agrees at 7 bases. Germline assignment: CDR1 SEHNR and CDR2 FQNEAQ (reference sequence). V was clipped by 3 bases and J by 3 bases; unmatched bases: 8. The length of the CDR3 is 15 residues. CDR3 residues: CASSFTLDRLYEQYF. CDR3 sequence (DNA): TGTGCCAGCAGCTTCACCCTGGACAGGCTCTACGAGCAGTACTTC.

The sample holds a few counts of this clonotype. The chain uses TRBV9 and TRBJ2-3; 7 bases are shared with TRBD2. This CDR3 spans 16 amino acids. The germline V gene encodes CDR1 SGDLS and CDR2 YYNGEE. The V and J ends lost 4 bases and 3 bases, in that order; junction bases with no gene match: 11. The CDR3 DNA reads as TGTGCCAGCAGCTCCCCCCGCGGCGGGAGAACAGATACGCAGTATTTT. This sequence encodes CASSSPRGGRTDTQYF.

This chain uses TRBV12-3 or TRBV12-4 with TRBJ2-7, with 8 positions matching TRBD1. The CDR3 runs 16 residues. Trimming cost V 5 bases and J 2 bases; bases outside gene matches: 11. As DNA, the CDR3 is TGTGCCAGCAGTCCCCGGACAGGGACCCTTGCCTACGAGCAGTACTTC. This sequence encodes CASSPRTGTLAYEQYF.

The rearrangement joins TRBV12-3 or TRBV12-4 to TRBJ2-1; D is unclear. Deletions cut 5 bases from V and 15 bases from J, with 17 bases between. The CDR3 runs 12 residues. The CDR3 spells CASSRPGRKAFF. The CDR3 bases are TGTGCCAGCAGTCGCCCAGGACGCAAGGCGTTCTTC.

The rearrangement links TRBV4-1 to TRBJ2-3; D call uncertain. The germline CDR1 and CDR2 sequences are MGHRA and YSYEKL. V lost 1 base to trimming and J lost 0 bases, with 11 bases between them. This CDR3 is built from 16 residues. The CDR3 reads CASSQGGPASTDTQYF. The CDR3 coding sequence is TGCGCCAGCAGCCAAGGAGGACCCGCAAGCACAGATACGCAGTATTTT.